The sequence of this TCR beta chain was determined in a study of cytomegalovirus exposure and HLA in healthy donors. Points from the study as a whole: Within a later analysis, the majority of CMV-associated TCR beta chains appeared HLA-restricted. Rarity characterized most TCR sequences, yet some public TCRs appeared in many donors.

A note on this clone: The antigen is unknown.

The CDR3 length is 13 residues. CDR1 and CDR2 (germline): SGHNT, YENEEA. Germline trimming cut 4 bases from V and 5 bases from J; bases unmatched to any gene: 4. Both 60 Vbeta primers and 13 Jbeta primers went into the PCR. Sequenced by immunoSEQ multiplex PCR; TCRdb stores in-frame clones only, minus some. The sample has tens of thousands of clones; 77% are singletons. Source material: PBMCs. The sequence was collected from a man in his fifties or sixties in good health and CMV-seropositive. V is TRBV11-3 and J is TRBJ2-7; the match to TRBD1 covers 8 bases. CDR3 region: CASSSDRAHEQYF. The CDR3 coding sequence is TGTGCCAGCAGCTCGGACAGGGCCCACGAGCAGTACTTC.